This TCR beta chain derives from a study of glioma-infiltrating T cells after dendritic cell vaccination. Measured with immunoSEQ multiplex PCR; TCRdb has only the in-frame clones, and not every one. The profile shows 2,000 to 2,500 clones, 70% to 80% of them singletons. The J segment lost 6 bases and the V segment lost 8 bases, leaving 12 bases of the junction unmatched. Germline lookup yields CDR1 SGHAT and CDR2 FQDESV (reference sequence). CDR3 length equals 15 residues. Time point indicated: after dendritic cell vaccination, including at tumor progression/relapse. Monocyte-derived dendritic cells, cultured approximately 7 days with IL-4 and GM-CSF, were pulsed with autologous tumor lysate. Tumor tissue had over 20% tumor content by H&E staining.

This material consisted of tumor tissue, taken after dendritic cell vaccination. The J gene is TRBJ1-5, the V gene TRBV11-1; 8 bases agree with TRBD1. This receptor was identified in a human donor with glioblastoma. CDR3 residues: CASGPTGQGRQPQHF. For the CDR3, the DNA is TGTGCCAGCGGACCAACCGGACAGGGACGTCAGCCCCAGCATTTT.